This TCR beta chain was identified in a study of beta chain features in type 1 diabetes. Points from the study as a whole: Junctions at VDJ sites from type 1 diabetes patients had fewer insertions and more deletions. High-TCR-expressing cells could be over-represented by cDNA sequencing. The study found moderately but significantly shorter TCRB CDR3s in all four CD4+ subsets of Type 1 diabetes patients. For patients, the naive, central memory and Treg TCRB repertoires appeared more alike than for healthy donors.

Concerning this clone: Its antigen is still unknown.

TCRB transcripts that were expressed got sequenced, as all of the isolated RNA had been reverse transcribed. The method was immunoSEQ multiplex PCR; TCRdb's version includes in-frame clones alone and lacks a portion of them. The sample consists of 600,000 to 700,000 clones, about an eighth of them appearing once. Trimming took 0 bases from V and 8 from J, leaving 8 bases between them. Germline CDR1 reads SGDLS; CDR2 reads YYNGEE. This CDR3 is 12 amino acids long. The chain carries TRBV9 and TRBJ1-2; D perhaps matches TRBD1 (5 bases). This TCR came from a man in his late teens or twenties with type 1 diabetes. Source material: naive CD4+ T cells from blood. CDR3 coding DNA: TGTGCCAGCAGCGTAGTGGGGGAAGGCTACACCTTC. Protein product: CASSVVGEGYTF.